The 25 T cell receptor beta chains given below trace back to one sample, sequenced in a study of T cells expressing NK-cell markers. TCRdb reprocessed the 5' RACE reads; each CDR3 protein has one entry and no DNA is given. The sample table sets out about 550,000 distinct CDR3 sequences. Sequencing input: blood T cells: a sorted CD56 or NKG2C T cell subset, CD4+ or CD8+ T cells, or bulk PBMC T cells (not recorded which). Every receptor here comes from a young man in good health.

CDR3 in amino acids: CASSPGQFSGYLYEQYF. The J gene is TRBJ2-7, the V gene TRBV5-1; TCRdb proposes TRBD1, but this gene call is untestable without DNA. Germline V gives CDR1 SGHRS, CDR2 YFSETQ. CDR3 size: 17 residues.

The chain has TRBV5-1 and TRBJ1-2; the D call from TCRdb, TRBD1, cannot be confirmed without DNA. The germline V gene encodes CDR1 SGHRS and CDR2 YFSETQ. The CDR3 consists of 15 residues. CDR3 sequence: CASSHGQGLWDGYTF.

The chain has TRBV24-1 and TRBJ1-3; TCRdb's D gene call, TRBD1, goes unchecked for lack of DNA. CDR1 and CDR2 from the germline V gene are KGHDR and SFDVKD. This CDR3 has 17 residues. The chain's CDR3 is CATSDTPNRQGANTIYF.

The chain joins TRBV24-1 to TRBJ2-1; TCRdb calls TRBD2, which cannot be checked without DNA. The germline CDR1 and CDR2 sequences are KGHDR and SFDVKD. CDR3 length equals 20 residues. The CDR3 region is CATSDSGGGRYKSSYNEQFF.

The rearrangement uses TRBV2 and TRBJ2-5; TCRdb indicates TRBD2, and absent DNA this call remains unverified. Germline CDR1 SNHLY, CDR2 FYNNEI. The CDR3 has 18 residues. The CDR3: CASLLGGLAGDFGETQYF.

The chain carries TRBV20-1 and TRBJ2-1; the D call of TRBD1 rests on TCRdb alone, since no DNA is present to check it. This CDR3 is 16 amino acids long. CDR1 and CDR2 from the germline V gene are DFQATT and SNEGSKA (reference sequence). The CDR3 here is CSARELGQGDHNEQFF.

The chain recombines TRBV7-9 with TRBJ2-5; checking the TCRdb D call of TRBD1 is not possible without DNA. The CDR3 spans 14 residues. The germline CDR1 and CDR2 sequences are SEHNR and FQNEAQ (reference sequence). The CDR3 sequence: CASSLDPQKETQYF.

The chain carries TRBV20-1 and TRBJ1-5. This CDR3 region has 13 residues. Germline loops: CDR1 DFQATT, CDR2 SNEGSKA (reference sequence). The CDR3 protein is CSASAVKGQPQHF.

J is TRBJ2-1 and V is TRBV24-1; TCRdb selects TRBD2, and the lack of DNA leaves this call unchecked. The CDR3 totals 14 residues. Germline values: CDR1 KGHDR, CDR2 SFDVKD. The CDR3 is CATLKRERGNEQFF.

The genes are TRBV6-5 and TRBJ2-1; the D gene TCRdb calls, TRBD2, cannot be checked with no DNA. CDR3 length equals 12 residues. The V gene's germline CDR1 is MNHEY and CDR2 SVGAGI. The CDR3 loop reads CASSREGLEQFF.

CDR3 region: CATSRDQGGVGEQFF. The chain recombines TRBV15 with TRBJ2-1; TCRdb picks TRBD1, but there is no DNA to check that call. Germline CDR1 LNHNV, CDR2 YYDKDF (reference sequence). The CDR3 has 15 residues.

The V call is TRBV4-1, the J call TRBJ1-6. CDR1 and CDR2 (germline): MGHRA, YSYEKL. This CDR3 region has 15 residues. The chain's CDR3 is CASSQVAGRDSPLHF.

The genes are TRBV12-3 or TRBV12-4 and TRBJ2-1. The CDR3 has 13 residues. CDR3 region: CASSFDSYREQFF.

The chain recombines TRBV27 with TRBJ2-2; TCRdb indicates TRBD1, and absent DNA this call remains unverified. The CDR3 extends over 15 amino acids. Germline CDR1 MNHEY, CDR2 SMNVEV (reference sequence). This CDR3 reads CASSFGTLNPGELFF.

The genes are TRBV5-1 and TRBJ2-2; TCRdb proposes TRBD2, but this gene call is untestable without DNA. The V gene's germline CDR1 is SGHRS and CDR2 YFSETQ. The CDR3 loop spans 15 amino acids. This CDR3 is CASRSGSSNTGELFF.

This CDR3 reads CACHTGTGDTEAFF. The V gene is TRBV30, the J gene TRBJ1-1; the TRBD1 assignment by TCRdb is unverifiable without DNA. CDR1 and CDR2 from the germline V gene are GTSNPN and SVGIG (reference sequence). CDR3 size: 14 residues.

The chain joins TRBV12-3 or TRBV12-4 to TRBJ2-7; TCRdb lists TRBD1, though no DNA is available to test this call. This CDR3 has 15 amino acids. The chain's CDR3 is CASSFGPLAPYEQYF.

This chain uses TRBV4-2 with TRBJ2-2; the D call from TCRdb, TRBD2, cannot be confirmed without DNA. The CDR3 is 16 amino acids. In germline, CDR1 is LGHNA, CDR2 YNFKEQ. CDR3 in amino acids: CASSQESGGNTGELFF.

Here the CDR3 reads CASSQLDRVTDTQYF. The chain links TRBV5-1 to TRBJ2-3; TCRdb gives TRBD1 as the D gene, but with no DNA this cannot be confirmed. The CDR3 is 15 amino acids. Germline V CDR1 and CDR2: SGHRS, YFSETQ.

J is TRBJ2-2 and V is TRBV4-1; without DNA, the TCRdb call of TRBD1 cannot be checked. CDR3 length equals 17 residues. Germline values: CDR1 MGHRA, CDR2 YSYEKL. CDR3 loop: CASSQDSQGAYTGELFF.

The chain recombines TRBV28 with TRBJ1-2; TCRdb's assignment of TRBD1 cannot be checked, as there is no DNA. Germline V lookup: CDR1 MDHEN, CDR2 SYDVKM. This CDR3 spans 15 amino acids. CDR3: CASSRTGGGIGGYTF.

CDR3 residues: CSVGSLSGPTAGETQYF. The chain uses TRBV29-1 and TRBJ2-5; TCRdb's assignment of TRBD1 cannot be checked, as there is no DNA. The CDR3 contains 17 residues. Germline lookup yields CDR1 SQVTM and CDR2 ANQGSEA. Full variable domain (missing parts from reference TRBV29-1 and TRBJ2-5): SAVISQKPSRDICQRGTSLTIQCQVDSQVTMMFWYRQQPGQSLTLIATANQGSEATYESGFVIDKFPISRPNLTFSTLTVSNMSPEDSSIYLCSVGSLSGPTAGETQYFGPGTRLLVL.

The chain has TRBV5-1 and TRBJ2-1. The germline V gene has CDR1 SGHRS and CDR2 YFSETQ. This CDR3 comprises 11 residues. This CDR3 is CASSWMEEQFF.

The rearrangement uses TRBV20-1 and TRBJ1-5; the TRBD1 assignment by TCRdb is unverifiable without DNA. Germline loops: CDR1 DFQATT, CDR2 SNEGSKA (reference sequence). CDR3 size: 13 residues. The CDR3 protein is CSAGGLGNQPQHF.

V gene TRBV7-9 combines with J gene TRBJ2-2; there is no DNA to check the TCRdb D call of TRBD2. The germline V gene has CDR1 SEHNR and CDR2 FQNEAQ (reference sequence). The CDR3 sequence is 15 residues long. CDR3 protein: CARGAGGLNTGELFF.